A selection of T cell receptor beta chains follows, all from one sample in a study of T cells in Graves' hyperthyroidism and ophthalmopathy. Via MiXCR, TCRdb re-called the multiplex PCR reads, giving one row per CDR3 protein. The profile shows about 700,000 distinct CDR3 sequences, about 45% of them singletons. The sample comprised peripheral blood or thyroid tissue (not recorded which). The receptors shown here come from an adult man with Graves' disease, either hyperthyroidism or ophthalmopathy (not recorded which). The conserved cysteine and the conserved F or W are not part of the CDR3 here.

V gene: TRBV2
J gene: TRBJ1-5
CDR3 protein: TSSGTGNQPQH

V gene: TRBV12-3/TRBV12-4
J gene: TRBJ1-6
CDR3 protein: ASSSVWSSPLH

V gene: TRBV7-9
J gene: TRBJ1-1
CDR3 protein: ASSRAGTAINTEAF

V gene: TRBV29-1
J gene: TRBJ2-6
CDR3 protein: SVEVEGGAGANVLT

V gene: TRBV12-3/TRBV12-4
J gene: TRBJ1-2
CDR3 protein: ASSLVTGGNGYT

V gene: TRBV2
J gene: TRBJ2-7
CDR3 protein: ASSEGGYEQY

V gene: TRBV10-2
J gene: TRBJ1-6
CDR3 protein: ASSGAGTPASPLH

V gene: TRBV7-2
J gene: TRBJ1-1
CDR3 protein: ASSLTRATTAPEAF

V gene: TRBV2
J gene: TRBJ2-7
CDR3 protein: ASRVDSGSNDEQY

V gene: TRBV5-1
J gene: TRBJ1-3
CDR3 protein: ASSLVRSRGLSGNTIY

V gene: TRBV29-1
J gene: TRBJ2-6
CDR3 protein: SVRQGLGANVLT

V gene: TRBV7-2
J gene: TRBJ2-3
CDR3 protein: ASSLVVGDTQY

V gene: TRBV7-9
J gene: TRBJ2-2
CDR3 protein: ASNRLGGTTNTGELF

V gene: TRBV7-9
J gene: TRBJ2-7
CDR3 protein: ASRKDYEQY

V gene: TRBV6-1
J gene: TRBJ1-1
CDR3 protein: ASSWRGASTEAF

V gene: TRBV29-1
J gene: TRBJ1-2
CDR3 protein: SVLQGDYGYT

V gene: TRBV10-3
J gene: TRBJ2-5
CDR3 protein: AIIPGQY

V gene: TRBV5-4
J gene: TRBJ2-7
CDR3 protein: ASSWGYSRRGSKLNYEQY

V gene: TRBV20-1
J gene: TRBJ1-5
CDR3 protein: SARDMQGDMGNQPQH

V gene: TRBV12-3/TRBV12-4
J gene: TRBJ1-2
CDR3 protein: ASSPRDRGLGYT

V gene: TRBV6-5
J gene: TRBJ1-1
CDR3 protein: ASSTTGGLSPEAF

V gene: TRBV6-1
J gene: TRBJ1-5
CDR3 protein: ASSGGQGGDQPQH

V gene: TRBV2
J gene: TRBJ1-4
CDR3 protein: ASSDWPGEEKLF

V gene: TRBV4-1
J gene: TRBJ1-1
CDR3 protein: ASSPWGQLNTEAF

V gene: TRBV27
J gene: TRBJ1-2
CDR3 protein: ASSVSTTGYT

V gene: TRBV25-1
J gene: TRBJ2-7
CDR3 protein: ASSADSGLAEDEQY

V gene: TRBV6-5
J gene: TRBJ2-7
CDR3 protein: ASSKGPPYEQY

V gene: TRBV12-3/TRBV12-4
J gene: TRBJ1-5
CDR3 protein: ASSLTGTH

V gene: TRBV10-2
J gene: TRBJ1-1
CDR3 protein: ASSSPGQGAEAF